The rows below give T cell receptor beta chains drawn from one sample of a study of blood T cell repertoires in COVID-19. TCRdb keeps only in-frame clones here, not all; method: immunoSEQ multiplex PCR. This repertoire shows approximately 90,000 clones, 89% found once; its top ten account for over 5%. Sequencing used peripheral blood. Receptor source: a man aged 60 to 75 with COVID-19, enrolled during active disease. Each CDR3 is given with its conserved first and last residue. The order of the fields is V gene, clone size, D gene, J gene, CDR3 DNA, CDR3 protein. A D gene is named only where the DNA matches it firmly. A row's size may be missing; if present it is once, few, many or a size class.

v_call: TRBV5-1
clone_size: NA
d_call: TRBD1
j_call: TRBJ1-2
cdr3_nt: TGCGCCAGCAGCTTCTTGGTAGGGGGCGCGGATAACTATGGCTACACCTTC
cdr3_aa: CASSFLVGGADNYGYTF

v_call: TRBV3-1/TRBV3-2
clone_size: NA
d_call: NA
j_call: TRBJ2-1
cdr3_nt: TGTGCCAGCAGCCAAGTCAAACACAGTTTCTACAATGAGCAGTTCTTC
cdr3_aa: CASSQVKHSFYNEQFF

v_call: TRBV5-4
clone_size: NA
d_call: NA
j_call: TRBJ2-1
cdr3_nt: TGTGCCAGCAGCTTGGGAGGAACTACGAATGAGCAGTTCTTC
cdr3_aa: CASSLGGTTNEQFF

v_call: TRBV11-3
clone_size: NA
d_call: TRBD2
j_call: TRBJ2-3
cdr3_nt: TGTGCCAGCAGCGACCGAGGTACTAGCGGGAGGGCCGCAGATACGCAGTATTTT
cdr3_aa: CASSDRGTSGRAADTQYF

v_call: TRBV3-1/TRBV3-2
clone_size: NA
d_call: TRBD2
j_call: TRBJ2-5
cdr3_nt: TGTGCCAGTCTCTTCAGCGGGGTCCAAGAGACCCAGTACTTC
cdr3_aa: CASLFSGVQETQYF

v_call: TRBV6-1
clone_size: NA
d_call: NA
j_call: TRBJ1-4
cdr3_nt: TGTGCCAGCAGTGAGGAGTTGGGGGCGGCACTTGGAAAACTGTTTTTT
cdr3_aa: CASSEELGAALGKLFF

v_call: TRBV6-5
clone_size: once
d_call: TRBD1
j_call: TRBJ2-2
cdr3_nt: TGTGCCAGCACGCCCGGGACAGGGTCCACCGGGGAGCTGTTTTTT
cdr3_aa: CASTPGTGSTGELFF

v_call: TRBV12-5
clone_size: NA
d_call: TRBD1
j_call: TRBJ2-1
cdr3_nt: TGTGCTAGTGGTTTGGGGACAGGAGCATACAATGAGCAGTTCTTC
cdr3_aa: CASGLGTGAYNEQFF

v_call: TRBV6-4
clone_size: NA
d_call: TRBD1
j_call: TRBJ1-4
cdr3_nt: TGTGCCAGCAAGACAGGGGTCGGTAATGAAAAACTGTTTTTT
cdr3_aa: CASKTGVGNEKLFF

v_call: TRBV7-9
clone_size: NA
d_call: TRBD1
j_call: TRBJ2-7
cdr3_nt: TGTGCCAGCAGCACCGGGGACAGAAGCTACGAGCAGTACTTC
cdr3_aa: CASSTGDRSYEQYF

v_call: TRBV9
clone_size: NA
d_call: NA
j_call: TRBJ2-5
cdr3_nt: TGTGCCAGCAGCCCCCAGGGGACACCCTACCAAGAGACCCAGTACTTC
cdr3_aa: CASSPQGTPYQETQYF

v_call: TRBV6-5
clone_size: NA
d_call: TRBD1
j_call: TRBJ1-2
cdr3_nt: TGTGCCAGCAGTTCACCAACGACAGGGAGAGGGAATGGCTACACCTTC
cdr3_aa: CASSSPTTGRGNGYTF

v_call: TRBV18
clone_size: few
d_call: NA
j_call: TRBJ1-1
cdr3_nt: TGTGCCAGCTCAGGTGATCTGCGATATGTGAACACTGAAGCTTTCTTT
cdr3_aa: CASSGDLRYVNTEAFF

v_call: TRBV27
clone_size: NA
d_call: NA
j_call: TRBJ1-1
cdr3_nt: TGTGCCAGCAGTAAGGCCTCCCGGGGCACTGAAGCTTTCTTT
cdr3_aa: CASSKASRGTEAFF

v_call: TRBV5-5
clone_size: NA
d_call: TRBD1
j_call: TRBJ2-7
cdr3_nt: TGTGCCAGCAGCTTGGTGGGGACAGTCTTCTACGAGCAGTACTTC
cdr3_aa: CASSLVGTVFYEQYF

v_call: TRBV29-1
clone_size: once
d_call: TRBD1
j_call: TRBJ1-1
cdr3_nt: TGCAGCGTTAGGACAGGGGGAAACATGAACACTGAAGCTTTCTTT
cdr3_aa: CSVRTGGNMNTEAFF

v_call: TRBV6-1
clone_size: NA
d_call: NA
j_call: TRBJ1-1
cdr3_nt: TGTGCCAGCAGTGAAGCCATGAGCTTAAACACTGAAGCTTTCTTT
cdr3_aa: CASSEAMSLNTEAFF

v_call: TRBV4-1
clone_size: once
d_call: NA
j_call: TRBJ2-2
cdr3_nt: TGCGCCAGCAGCCGGGGCGGGGTGAACACCGGGGAGCTGTTTTTT
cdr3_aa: CASSRGGVNTGELFF

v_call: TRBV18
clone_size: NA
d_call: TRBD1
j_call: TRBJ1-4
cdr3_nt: TGTGCCAGCTCCCCGGGACAGGGCAATGAAAAACTGTTTTTT
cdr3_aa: CASSPGQGNEKLFF

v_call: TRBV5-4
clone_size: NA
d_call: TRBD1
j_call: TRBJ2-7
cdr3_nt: TGTGCCAGCAGCTCGGCCTCGACAGGGCGACCGGAGCAGTACTTC
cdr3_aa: CASSSASTGRPEQYF

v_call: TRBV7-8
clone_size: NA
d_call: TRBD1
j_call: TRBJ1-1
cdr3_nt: TGTGCCAGCAGCTTAGACGGACAGGGTGAAGCTTTCTTT
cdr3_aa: CASSLDGQGEAFF

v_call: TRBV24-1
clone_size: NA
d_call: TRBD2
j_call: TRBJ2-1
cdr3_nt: TGTGCCACCAGTGCCGTGGGGACTAGCGACTACAATGAGCAGTTCTTC
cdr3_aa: CATSAVGTSDYNEQFF

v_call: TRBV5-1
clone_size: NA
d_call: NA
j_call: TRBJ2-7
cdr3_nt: TGCGCCAGCAGCTTCAACAGGGTCGAAGGGCAGTACTTC
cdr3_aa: CASSFNRVEGQYF

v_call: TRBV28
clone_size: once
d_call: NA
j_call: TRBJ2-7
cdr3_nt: TGTGCCAGCAGCTCCGGGCAGGGTTCTTGGTACTTC
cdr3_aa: CASSSGQGSWYF

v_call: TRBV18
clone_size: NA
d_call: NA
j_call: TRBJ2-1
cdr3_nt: TGTGCCAGCTCACCGGTACCGGACAATGAGCAGTTCTTC
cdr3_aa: CASSPVPDNEQFF

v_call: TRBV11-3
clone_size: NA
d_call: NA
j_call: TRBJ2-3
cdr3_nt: TGTGCCAGCAGCTTAGAGCTAGCTCGCACAGATACGCAGTATTTT
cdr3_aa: CASSLELARTDTQYF

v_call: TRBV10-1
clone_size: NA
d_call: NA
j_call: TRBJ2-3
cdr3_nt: TGCGCCAGCGGGCAAAGCACAGATACGCAGTATTTT
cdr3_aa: CASGQSTDTQYF

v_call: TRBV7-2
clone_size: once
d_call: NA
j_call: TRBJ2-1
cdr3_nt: TGTGCCAGCAGCCACCGGAGCGAGGGGGAAAATGAGCAGTTCTTC
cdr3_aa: CASSHRSEGENEQFF

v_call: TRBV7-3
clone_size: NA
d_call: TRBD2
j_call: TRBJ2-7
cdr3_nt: TGTGCCAGCAGCCCCCTAGCGGGAGGTATCTACGAGCAGTACTTC
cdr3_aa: CASSPLAGGIYEQYF

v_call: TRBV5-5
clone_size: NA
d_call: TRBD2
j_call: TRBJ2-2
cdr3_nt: TGTGCCAGCAGCCCCCGGACTAGCGGGAGCACCGGGGAGCTGTTTTTT
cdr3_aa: CASSPRTSGSTGELFF

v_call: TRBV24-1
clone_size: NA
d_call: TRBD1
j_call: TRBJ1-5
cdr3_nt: TGTGCCACCAGTGATGGGGGACAGGGCCTCTATCAGCCCCAGCATTTT
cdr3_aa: CATSDGGQGLYQPQHF